Listed here are 2 T cell receptor beta chains from one sample, sequenced in a study of identical twins. TCRdb processed the 5' RACE reads anew with MiXCR; each CDR3 protein has one entry. The sample carries 550,000 to 700,000 distinct CDR3 sequences, more than 9% recorded once. These sequences were also reported in another study, on yellow fever vaccine responses in identical twins.

The material sequenced was PBMCs. Receptor source: a woman younger than 30 in good health.

The chain joins TRBV7-2 to TRBJ2-5; tentative D call: TRBD1 (7 bases). Trimming shortened V by 5 bases and J by 5 bases, and 18 bases separated the two germline ends. CDR3 size: 15 residues. Germline lookup yields CDR1 SGHTA and CDR2 FQGNSA. CDR3 protein: CASSPTGVGGETQYF. DNA of the CDR3: TGTGCCAGCAGCCCCACAGGGGTAGGAGGGGAGACCCAGTACTTC.

Many counts were recorded for this clonotype. J is TRBJ2-4 and V is TRBV5-4; D may be TRBD1 or TRBD2 (5 bases each). Germline V lookup: CDR1 SGHNT, CDR2 YYREEE (reference sequence). CDR3 size: 16 residues. The V end lost 0 bases, the J end lost 2 bases, and 12 bases lay between the germline ends. The CDR3: CASSLGDLGTKNIQYF. CDR3 coding DNA: TGTGCCAGCAGCTTGGGGGACCTTGGGACCAAAAACATTCAGTACTTC.